This T cell receptor (beta chain) was found in a study of CD8 T cells in ankylosing spondylitis. From germline, CDR1 is GTSNPN and CDR2 SVGIG (reference sequence). There are 13 residues in the CDR3. Trimming removed 0 bases from V and 3 bases from J, with 3 bases in between. Researchers built TCR beta libraries using quantitative 5'-RACE with molecular barcodes. TCRdb reanalysed the 5' RACE reads using MiXCR and keeps one entry per CDR3 protein. The table includes about 64,000 distinct CDR3 sequences, more than 5.5% detected once. Regarding the study as a whole: Under 10 highly homologous variants formed a TCR beta motif that appeared characteristic of ankylosing spondylitis blood. CD8+ by phenotype, disease-linked clones were relatively rare in peripheral blood. In ankylosing spondylitis patients, matched synovial fluid reportedly showed significant enrichment of disease-linked clones.

This clonotype was seen many times. The target antigen is unknown. The material sequenced was synovial fluid, either unsorted or a sorted T cell fraction (not recorded which). The TCR sequence derives from a male donor with ankylosing spondylitis. The chain employs TRBV30 and TRBJ2-6, with D unresolved. The CDR3: CAWSVGGANVLTF. The CDR3 coding sequence is TGTGCCTGGAGTGTCGGTGGGGCCAACGTCCTGACTTTC.